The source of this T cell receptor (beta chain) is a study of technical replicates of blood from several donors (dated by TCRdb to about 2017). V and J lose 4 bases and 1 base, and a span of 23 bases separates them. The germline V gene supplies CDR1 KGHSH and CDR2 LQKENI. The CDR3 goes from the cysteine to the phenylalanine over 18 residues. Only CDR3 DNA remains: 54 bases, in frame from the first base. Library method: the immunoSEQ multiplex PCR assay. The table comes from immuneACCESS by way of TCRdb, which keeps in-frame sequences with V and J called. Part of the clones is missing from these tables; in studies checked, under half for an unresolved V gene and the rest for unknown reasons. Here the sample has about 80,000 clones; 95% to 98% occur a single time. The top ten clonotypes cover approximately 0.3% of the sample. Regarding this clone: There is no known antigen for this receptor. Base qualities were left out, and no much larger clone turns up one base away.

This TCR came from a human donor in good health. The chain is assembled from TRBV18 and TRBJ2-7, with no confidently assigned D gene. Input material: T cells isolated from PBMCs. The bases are TGTGCCAGCTCACTTCCGGCAGCTTTAGGAGCACGATCCTACGAGCAGTACTTC. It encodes CASSLPAALGARSYEQYF.